The 26 T cell receptor beta chains listed next were all sequenced from one sample in a study of immune cell composition in non-small cell lung cancer. Libraries were prepared by immunoSEQ multiplex PCR; TCRdb keeps only in-frame clonotypes and omits some of them. The table includes 1,700 or so clones, 70% to 85% detected once. Sequencing was carried out using lung tumor tissue. These receptors were collected from a human donor with non-small cell lung cancer.

The chain couples TRBV7-9 to TRBJ2-5, with D tentatively TRBD1 (6 bases). The CDR3 contains 16 residues. CDR1 and CDR2 from the germline V gene are SEHNR and FQNEAQ (reference sequence). Trimming removed 1 base at V and 5 bases at J, with 17 bases between. The CDR3 DNA sequence: TGTGCCAGCAGCTTAGAAGTTAACAGGGCGTTGGAGACCCAGTACTTC. Its translation: CASSLEVNRALETQYF.

This clone has only one observation. The chain recombines TRBV2 with TRBJ2-6, with 8 bases that match TRBD1. Trimming at V came to 0 bases and at J to 0 bases, leaving 7 bases not matched to a gene. CDR1 and CDR2 (germline): SNHLY, FYNNEI. The CDR3 has 19 residues. CDR3 residues: CASSEALDRVFSGANVLTF. The CDR3 nucleotides read TGTGCCAGCAGTGAAGCGCTGGACAGGGTTTTCTCTGGGGCCAACGTCCTGACTTTC.

The chain uses TRBV27 and TRBJ2-5; a possible D gene is TRBD1 (6 bases). The J call is in doubt because the DNA end fits TRBJ2-7 better. The CDR3 contains 16 residues. CDR1 is MNHEY, CDR2 SMNVEV, per germline (reference sequence). CDR3 coding DNA: TGTGCCAGCAGTTTAAGTGGCAGGGGCATAAGCTACGAGCAGTACTTC. Amino acid sequence: CASSLSGRGISYEQYF.

This chain links TRBV11-2 with TRBJ2-2; 9 bases match TRBD2. J was trimmed by 5 bases and V by 3 bases; bases with no gene match: 7. This CDR3 is 16 amino acids long. Germline V CDR1 and CDR2: SGHAT, FQNNGV. CDR3 in DNA: TGTGCCAGCAGCTTCAGTAGCGGGAGCCTTACCGGGGAGCTGTTTTTT. It is translated as CASSFSSGSLTGELFF.

The chain links TRBV30 to TRBJ2-1; the D is unclear. From germline, CDR1 is GTSNPN and CDR2 SVGIG (reference sequence). The ends were cut back, 0 bases at V and 0 bases at J, with 3 bases in the middle. This CDR3 has 13 residues. The CDR3 spells CAWSVASYNEQFF. The CDR3, as DNA: TGTGCCTGGAGTGTAGCCTCCTACAATGAGCAGTTCTTC.

Only one count was recorded for this clone. The J gene is TRBJ2-1, the V gene TRBV7-9, with 7 bases that match TRBD1. The CDR3 sequence is 15 residues long. Germline loops: CDR1 SEHNR, CDR2 FQNEAQ (reference sequence). Losses at the gene ends were 1 base for V and 0 bases for J; bases not matched to a gene: 0. CDR3 DNA sequence: TGTGCCAGCAGCTTAGGACAGGGCTCCTACAATGAGCAGTTCTTC. Its protein product is CASSLGQGSYNEQFF.

The CDR3 here is CASSFRLAGGPAYNEQFF. The CDR3 bases are TGCGCCAGCAGCTTTCGACTAGCGGGAGGGCCCGCCTACAATGAGCAGTTCTTC. The V and J genes are TRBV4-1 and TRBJ2-1; 14 bases match TRBD2. The V gene end was trimmed by 5 bases and the J gene end by 2 bases; junction bases not matched to a gene: 8. Germline assignment: CDR1 MGHRA and CDR2 YSYEKL. This CDR3 is built from 18 residues.

The chain employs TRBV5-4 and TRBJ1-1, with D maybe TRBD1 (5 bases). This CDR3 has 16 amino acids. Germline lookup yields CDR1 SGHNT and CDR2 YYREEE (reference sequence). V lost 4 bases to trimming and J lost 5 bases, with 21 bases between them. The CDR3 protein is CASSHGGKTVGTEAFF. The CDR3 DNA sequence: TGTGCCAGCAGCCATGGGGGGAAAACTGTGGGAACTGAAGCTTTCTTT.

The gene calls are TRBV19 and TRBJ1-1; maybe TRBD1 (5 bases). Germline V gene lookup returns CDR1 LNHDA and CDR2 SQIVND (reference sequence). Trimming shortened V by 0 bases and J by 1 base, and 21 bases separated the two germline ends. This CDR3 has 19 residues. The CDR3 nucleotides read TGTGCCAGTAGTATAGATCGGACGGTTGGGCAGGGATGGAACACTGAAGCTTTCTTT. Translated: CASSIDRTVGQGWNTEAFF.

The chain has TRBV13 and TRBJ1-2, with 7 nucleotides matching TRBD1. The germline CDR1 and CDR2 sequences are PRHDT and FYEKMQ (reference sequence). The CDR3 has 14 residues. The V segment lost 0 bases and the J segment 6 bases; nucleotides outside the gene matches: 4. CDR3 amino acids: CASSLGTGSNGYTF. The CDR3 DNA sequence: TGTGCCAGCAGCTTAGGGACAGGGAGCAATGGCTACACCTTC.

The gene calls are TRBV9 and TRBJ1-2; the D gene is possibly TRBD1 (6 bases). Germline V gene data show CDR1 as SGDLS and CDR2 as YYNGEE. The CDR3 is made up of 15 amino acids. V was pared by 0 bases and J by 7 bases, with 16 bases between. The CDR3, as DNA: TGTGCCAGCAGCGTAGCGGCCAGGGGCGATGGTGGCTACACCTTC. As protein: CASSVAARGDGGYTF.

The rearrangement uses TRBV5-6 and TRBJ2-2; D is unclear. Germline V lookup: CDR1 SGHDT, CDR2 YYEEEE. With 3 bases removed from V and 1 base from J, the gap between germline ends came to 7 bases. CDR3 length equals 14 residues. CDR3 loop: CASSSQWNTGELFF. The DNA of the CDR3 is TGTGCCAGCAGCTCACAGTGGAACACCGGGGAGCTGTTTTTT.

Comment on this clone: The junction departs from the called germline gene at one end, perhaps through a read error. The V call is TRBV19, the J call TRBJ1-2; D call uncertain. Germline CDR1 and CDR2: LNHDA and SQIVND (reference sequence). The CDR3 extends over 11 amino acids. The CDR3 reads CASSMIYDYTF. In DNA, the CDR3 is TGTGCCAGTAGTATGATCTATGACTACACCTTC.

This clone was seen only a few times. V usage is TRBV27 and J usage is TRBJ2-2; 7 bases match TRBD2. Germline V gene data show CDR1 as MNHEY and CDR2 as SMNVEV (reference sequence). The CDR3 totals 14 residues. Unmatched junction bases numbered 9, after V lost 8 bases and J lost 6 bases. The CDR3 DNA reads as TGTGCCAGCCGGCCGACTAGCACTCCCGGGGAGCTGTTTTTT. This encodes CASRPTSTPGELFF.

For the CDR3, the DNA is TGCGCCAGCAGCGTCCCTGTCCAAACTAGCGGGAGCTTCGACAATGAGCAGTTCTTC. It specifies CASSVPVQTSGSFDNEQFF. The J gene is TRBJ2-1, the V gene TRBV5-1, with 11 bases that match TRBD2. CDR3 length: 19 amino acids. Germline CDR1 SGHRS, CDR2 YFSETQ. The J segment lost 5 bases and the V segment lost 4 bases, leaving 17 bases of the junction unmatched.

This clone was found once. The J gene is TRBJ2-3, the V gene TRBV2; 9 bases fit TRBD1. V was clipped by 8 bases and J by 8 bases; unmatched bases: 17. Germline-derived CDR1 and CDR2 are SNHLY and FYNNEI. The CDR3 is 16 residues long. CDR3: CASGMGQGMMLGTQYF. For the CDR3, the DNA is TGTGCCAGCGGTATGGGACAGGGAATGATGTTGGGTACGCAGTATTTT.

J is TRBJ2-1 and V is TRBV11-2; no reliable D call. This CDR3 is built from 15 residues. V dropped 1 base and J dropped 2 bases, with 9 bases sitting between them. Germline V gives CDR1 SGHAT, CDR2 FQNNGV. For the CDR3, the DNA is TGTGCCAGCAGCTTAGTCGTAGTAACCTACAATGAGCAGTTCTTC. Translated: CASSLVVVTYNEQFF.

This chain joins TRBV28 and TRBJ2-7; 9 bases align to TRBD2. The ends lost 7 bases at V and 2 bases at J; junction bases unmatched: 6. Per germline, CDR1 MDHEN and CDR2 SYDVKM. There are 14 residues in the CDR3. The CDR3 bases are TGTGCCAGCACCAGACTAGCGGCGGCCTACGAGCAGTACTTC. As protein: CASTRLAAAYEQYF.

This chain connects TRBV5-5 to TRBJ2-5; 7 nucleotides line up with TRBD2. The CDR3 is 14 amino acids. The J segment lost 7 bases and the V segment lost 0 bases, leaving 6 bases of the junction unmatched. Per the germline V gene, CDR1 is SGHKS and CDR2 is YYEKEE (reference sequence). The DNA for the CDR3 is TGTGCCAGCAGCTTGGGAGGGGAGGGAGGGACCCAGTACTTC. It is translated as CASSLGGEGGTQYF.

The genes are TRBV9 and TRBJ2-3; 10 positions agree with TRBD2. The CDR3 consists of 17 residues. The V and J ends lost 1 base and 2 bases, in that order; junction bases with no gene match: 7. CDR1 SGDLS and CDR2 YYNGEE come from the germline V gene. The CDR3 region has the DNA TGTGCCAGCAGCGTACCCTCACTAGCGGGGATCACAGATACGCAGTATTTT. It is translated as CASSVPSLAGITDTQYF.

On this clone itself: The CDR3 ends on some other residue instead of the conserved phenylalanine or tryptophan, so this is likely a read error. The gene calls are TRBV7-8 and TRBJ2-2, with 9 nucleotides matching TRBD1. Germline V gene lookup returns CDR1 SGHVS and CDR2 FQNEAQ. J was trimmed by 3 bases and V by 5 bases; bases with no gene match: 7. This CDR3 contains 16 residues. CDR3 in amino acids: CASSDTGGRYTGELFS. CDR3 DNA: TGTGCCAGCAGCGATACAGGGGGCAGGTACACCGGGGAGCTGTTTTCT.

CDR3 sequence (DNA): TGTGCCAGCAGTTACTCGAGGGGGCCTAACTATGGCTACACCTTC. Protein product: CASSYSRGPNYGYTF. The chain is built from TRBV6-6 and TRBJ1-2; 7 positions agree with TRBD1. CDR3 size: 15 residues. Germline CDR1 MNHNY, CDR2 SVGAGI (reference sequence). V lost 0 bases to trimming and J lost 0 bases; unmatched junction nucleotides: 1.

The table lists this clone with a few counts. V is TRBV6-1 and J is TRBJ1-1, with TRBD1 identical over 9 bases. The J segment lost 8 bases and the V segment lost 5 bases, leaving 6 bases of the junction unmatched. The CDR3 runs to 13 residues. The germline V gene encodes CDR1 MNHNS and CDR2 SASEGT. CDR3 sequence reads: CASSNRDRVEAFF. The CDR3 coding sequence is TGTGCCAGCAGTAACCGGGACAGGGTAGAAGCTTTCTTT.

V is TRBV10-2 and J is TRBJ2-2; D perhaps matches TRBD1 (5 bases). Germline V lookup: CDR1 WSHSY, CDR2 SAAADI. The CDR3 has 15 residues. V lost 4 bases to trimming and J lost 7 bases, with 16 bases between them. CDR3 coding DNA: TGCGCCAGCAGTGGTTCAGGACAAACGGGCGGGGAGCTGTTTTTT. Translation: CASSGSGQTGGELFF.

There are a few counts of this clone. J is TRBJ2-7 and V is TRBV14, with D possibly TRBD2 on 5 matching bases. The length of the CDR3 is 17 residues. The ends were cut back, 3 bases at V and 3 bases at J, with 21 bases in the middle. The V gene's germline CDR1 is SGHDN and CDR2 FVKESK. The CDR3 DNA reads TGTGCCAGCAGCCATTCCCGGGGAAAAGGGTTCGACTACGAGCAGTACTTC. Protein sequence: CASSHSRGKGFDYEQYF.

The gene calls are TRBV2 and TRBJ2-1; TRBD2 aligns across 12 bases. The junction had 9 bases not matched to a gene; V was cut back by 8 bases and J by 16 bases. Germline-derived CDR1 and CDR2 are SNHLY and FYNNEI. The CDR3 loop spans 12 amino acids. CDR3: CASGWTSGIYFF. DNA of the CDR3: TGTGCCAGCGGTTGGACTAGCGGGATTTATTTCTTC.